Shown below are 17 T cell receptor beta chains from a single sample sequenced in a study of molecular identifiers for immune sequencing clone quantification. Each CDR3 protein is one row after TCRdb ran MiXCR on the PCR reads. The table has over 70,000 distinct CDR3 sequences, nearly 25% seen once. Sequencing input: naive CD8+ T cells from blood, with Jurkat cell RNA spiked in. Stated subset: FACS-sorted CD8+CD4-CCR7+CD45RA+ naive T cells. The receptor set was obtained from a human donor in good health. Some libraries in this study had Jurkat cell RNA spiked in.

The table lists this clonotype with many counts. This chain joins TRBV27 and TRBJ2-7; D is unclear. Looked up from germline, CDR1 is MNHEY and CDR2 is SMNVEV (reference sequence). The CDR3 spans 13 residues. Between the trimmed V and J ends, which lost 3 bases and 2 bases, there was a span of 8 bases. The CDR3 DNA is TGTGCCAGCAGTTTGTCACGGGCCTACGAGCAGTACTTC. Protein product: CASSLSRAYEQYF.

This clonotype was seen many times. The V gene is TRBV7-9, the J gene TRBJ2-3; no clear D gene. The germline gives CDR1 SEHNR, CDR2 FQNEAQ (reference sequence). V lost 0 bases to trimming and J lost 0 bases, with 4 bases between them. The CDR3 extends over 14 amino acids. The CDR3 protein is CASSLAPSTDTQYF. CDR3 nucleotides: TGTGCCAGCAGCTTAGCTCCAAGCACAGATACGCAGTATTTT.

This clonotype was observed at least ten times. This sequence joins TRBV13 and TRBJ2-5, with 11 bases aligning to TRBD2. The CDR3 has 14 amino acids. Trimming cost V 3 bases and J 10 bases; bases outside gene matches: 7. The V gene's germline CDR1 is PRHDT and CDR2 FYEKMQ (reference sequence). The CDR3 sequence is CASSFGTSGPVQYF. The CDR3 coding sequence is TGTGCCAGCAGCTTTGGGACTAGCGGCCCGGTCCAGTACTTC.

With regard to this clonotype: Given a much more abundant clone one base away, this may be a read error. The chain recombines TRBV9 with TRBJ1-1; TRBD1 might be the D (5 bases). The CDR3 is 15 residues long. Germline assignment: CDR1 SGDLS and CDR2 YYNGEE. The CDR3 loop is CASRVGLGTFTEAFF. The CDR3 DNA is TGTGCCAGCAGAGTAGGGTTAGGGACGTTCACTGAAGCTTTCTTT.

This clonotype was recorded at least ten times. The rearrangement uses TRBV7-6 and TRBJ2-5; the match to TRBD2 covers 8 bases. The CDR3 runs 17 residues. The germline gives CDR1 SGHVS, CDR2 FNYEAQ. With 2 bases clipped from V and 3 bases from J, the junction kept 11 bases outside the gene matches. In DNA form, the CDR3 reads TGTGCCAGCAGCTTAAACTACCCGACTAGCGTTAAAGAGACCCAGTACTTC. Translating it yields CASSLNYPTSVKETQYF.

The V call is TRBV7-2, the J call TRBJ1-1; TRBD1 might be the D (6 bases). The V gene's germline CDR1 is SGHTA and CDR2 FQGNSA. The CDR3 contains 16 residues. V was pared by 1 base and J by 0 bases, with 12 bases between. DNA for the CDR3: TGTGCCAGCAGCTTAGGGGTAGGGGGACTGAACACTGAAGCTTTCTTT. It encodes CASSLGVGGLNTEAFF.

With respect to this clonotype: Germline and junction disagree at one end, which may indicate a read error. The chain couples TRBV20-1 to TRBJ1-5; TRBD1 aligns across 8 bases. This CDR3 spans 13 amino acids. CDR1 is DFQATT and CDR2 is SNEGSKA in the germline V gene (reference sequence). CDR3 DNA: TGCAGTGCTACTGGGACAGGCAATCAGCCCCAGAATTTT. Translating gives CSATGTGNQPQNF.

There are many counts of this clonotype. The chain is built from TRBV5-1 and TRBJ2-1, with unresolved D. The germline V and J ends were trimmed by 7 bases and 6 bases, with 11 bases remaining between them. The germline gives CDR1 SGHRS, CDR2 YFSETQ. CDR3 length: 12 residues. CDR3 sequence (DNA): TGCGCCAGCCGCTATACAGTCAATGAGCAGTTCTTC. Its translation is CASRYTVNEQFF. Full variable domain (missing parts from reference TRBV5-1 and TRBJ2-1): KAGVTQTPRYLIKTRGQQVTLSCSPISGHRSVSWYQQTPGQGLQFLFEYFSETQRNKGNFPGRFSGRQFSNSRSEMNVSTLELGDSALYLCASRYTVNEQFFGPGTRLTVL.

This clonotype occurred many times. The J gene is TRBJ2-1, the V gene TRBV7-6; 8 nucleotides line up with TRBD2. The V gene end was trimmed by 2 bases and the J gene end by 7 bases; junction bases not matched to a gene: 7. CDR3 length: 15 residues. Germline CDR1 is SGHVS and CDR2 is FNYEAQ. CDR3 sequence reads: CASSLIEGLENEQFF. In nucleotides, the CDR3 is TGTGCCAGCAGCTTAATTGAGGGACTAGAGAATGAGCAGTTCTTC.

This clonotype was seen only a few times. The chain carries TRBV4-1 and TRBJ2-1; no clear D gene. V was pared by 1 base and J by 0 bases, with 4 bases between. Germline CDR1 MGHRA, CDR2 YSYEKL. This CDR3 has 14 amino acids. The CDR3 DNA follows: TGCGCCAGCAGCCAAGGCGGCTCCTACAATGAGCAGTTCTTC. This gives the protein CASSQGGSYNEQFF.

This clonotype was counted ten times or more. J is TRBJ2-7 and V is TRBV4-3; TRBD2 matches 11 bases. V lost 3 bases to trimming and J lost 0 bases; unmatched junction nucleotides: 4. CDR1 is LGHNA, CDR2 YSLEER, per germline. The CDR3 is 16 residues long. DNA for the CDR3: TGCGCCAGCAGCCAGTACACTAGCGGGGGCTCCTACGAGCAGTACTTC. Translation: CASSQYTSGGSYEQYF.

In its sample, this clonotype was seen many times. The chain joins TRBV19 to TRBJ2-6; D assignment may be TRBD1 or TRBD2 (5 bases each). Trimming left V 6 bases short and J 4 bases short, with 13 bases between. The germline CDR1 and CDR2 sequences are LNHDA and SQIVND (reference sequence). The CDR3 runs 15 residues. The CDR3: CASRKGTRGANVLTF. The DNA for the CDR3 is TGTGCCAGTAGAAAGGGGACCAGGGGGGCCAACGTCCTGACTTTC.

In its sample, this clonotype was seen a few times. The chain joins TRBV20-1 to TRBJ2-7; 9 positions match TRBD2. The germline gives CDR1 DFQATT, CDR2 SNEGSKA (reference sequence). The CDR3 spans 15 residues. The V and J ends lost 0 bases and 2 bases, in that order; junction bases with no gene match: 5. CDR3: CSARDWPSGTYEQYF. Written as DNA, the CDR3 is TGCAGTGCTAGAGATTGGCCTAGCGGGACCTACGAGCAGTACTTC.

The V call is TRBV28, the J call TRBJ1-3; 8 nucleotides line up with TRBD1. J gave up 14 bases and V 6 bases, and 18 bases lay outside the gene matches. Germline V gene data show CDR1 as MDHEN and CDR2 as SYDVKM. There are 15 residues in the CDR3. The CDR3, as DNA: TGTGCCAGCAGCCTCGTCCCCGGGACAGGAATAATATTATATTTT. Translating gives CASSLVPGTGIILYF.

This clonotype was recorded at least ten times. The chain is built from TRBV28 and TRBJ2-2; no clear D. Germline CDR1 reads MDHEN; CDR2 reads SYDVKM. There are 17 residues in the CDR3. Trimming removed 9 bases at V and 0 bases at J, with 20 bases between. CDR3 in amino acids: CASTENRKSSNTGELFF. As DNA, the CDR3 is TGTGCCAGTACCGAGAATAGAAAGAGTTCGAACACCGGGGAGCTGTTTTTT.

This clonotype was found many times. J is TRBJ1-1 and V is TRBV12-3 or TRBV12-4; D not resolved. CDR3 length equals 13 residues. Deletions cut 6 bases from V and 3 bases from J, with 11 bases between. CDR3 in amino acids: CASSRIRDTEAFF. The CDR3 region has the DNA TGTGCCAGCAGCCGGATCCGGGACACTGAAGCTTTCTTT.

The table lists this clonotype with many counts. The chain has TRBV7-2 and TRBJ2-1, with TRBD1 matching over 7 bases. Germline-derived CDR1 and CDR2 are SGHTA and FQGNSA. There are 17 residues in the CDR3. V dropped 1 base and J dropped 4; count of bases not matched to a gene: 10. CDR3 bases: TGTGCCAGCAGCTTAGAGTGGGACAGAACTCCATACAATGAGCAGTTCTTC. This encodes CASSLEWDRTPYNEQFF.